This TCR beta chain came from a study of blood T cell repertoires in COVID-19. Looking at the study overall: Samples of COVID-19 (acute and convalescent) were obtained from the United States, Italy and Spain.

The junction had 3 bases not matched to a gene; V was cut back by 7 bases and J by 4 bases. The germline CDR1 and CDR2 sequences are LNHDA and SQIVND (reference sequence). The length of the CDR3 is 14 residues. This clone was seen only a few times. How the authors handled the data: Amplification from reference gene primers served as the basis for estimated nucleated cell counts. Sequencing used immunoSEQ multiplex PCR; TCRdb keeps in-frame clones, though not all of them. Clone size and the V and J calls come from that table; the DNA yielded D and trimming. The sample lists some 140,000 clones; about 85% were seen once. Seattle researchers signed up patients amid active infection and tracked them longitudinally.

This chain joins TRBV19 and TRBJ2-2; 10 nucleotides agree with TRBD2. The clonotype comes from a woman in her 70s with COVID-19, enrolled during active disease. Source material: peripheral blood. CDR3 residues: CASKSGGGTGELFF. The CDR3 DNA sequence: TGTGCCAGTAAAAGCGGGGGGGGCACCGGGGAGCTGTTTTTT. Based on the CDR3 plus reference TRBV19 and TRBJ2-2, the full variable domain is DGGITQSPKYLFRKEGQNVTLSCEQNLNHDAMYWYRQDPGQGLRLIYYSQIVNDFQKGDIAEGYSVSREKKESFPLTVTSAQKNPTAFYLCASKSGGGTGELFFGEGSRLTVL.